The subject of this entry is one T cell receptor (beta chain). The data are from a study of blood T cell repertoires in COVID-19. Using immunoSEQ multiplex PCR, the repertoire was profiled, and TCRdb retains in-frame clones only, with some absent. This table has roughly 120,000 clones, 71% appearing once. Sequencing was done on a sample of peripheral blood. This TCR was sampled from a human donor with acute or convalescent COVID-19. The donor label of this sample is uncertain.

The DNA of the CDR3 is TGTGCCAGCTCACGGACAGAGAACACTGAAGCTTTCTTT. Residues: CASSRTENTEAFF. The chain joins TRBV18 to TRBJ1-1; tentative D call: TRBD1 (6 bases). V shed 4 bases and J shed 1 base, with 7 bases lying between them. Germline-derived CDR1 and CDR2 are KGHSH and LQKENI. The CDR3 extends over 13 amino acids.